This TCR beta chain was captured by sequencing in a study of PD-1 blockade in classical Hodgkin lymphoma. Described time point: cycle 4 day 1 (C4D1), after around six weeks of nivolumab. All patients experienced relapse after autologous stem cell transplantation, and brentuximab vedotin exposure was variable. Here immunoSEQ multiplex PCR was the method, and the copy in TCRdb shows in-frame clones only, minus some. The sample shows 9,500 or so clones, about 82% of them seen only once. This sample comprised peripheral blood mononuclear cells (PBMCs), obtained before the fourth cycle of nivolumab. This receptor was taken from a human donor with classical Hodgkin lymphoma.

In DNA form, the CDR3 reads TGTGCCAGTAAAGGCGGACAGGAATATAAGGACGAGCAGTACTTC. Translated, it gives CASKGGQEYKDEQYF. The gene calls are TRBV19 and TRBJ2-7; 7 bases map to TRBD1. Trimming took 7 bases from V and 5 from J; bases not matched to a gene: 14. The CDR3 is 15 amino acids. CDR1 LNHDA and CDR2 SQIVND come from the germline V gene (reference sequence). The full variable domain, in which reference TRBV19 and TRBJ2-7 provide the parts outside the CDR3, is DGGITQSPKYLFRKEGQNVTLSCEQNLNHDAMYWYRQDPGQGLRLIYYSQIVNDFQKGDIAEGYSVSREKKESFPLTVTSAQKNPTAFYLCASKGGQEYKDEQYFGPGTRLTVT.